This is a list of T cell receptor beta chains from one sample in a study of T cell responses to AZD1222 COVID-19 vaccine. Repertoires were generated with immunoSEQ multiplex PCR, while TCRdb's copy carries only in-frame clones and drops some. The sample lists 140,000 to 150,000 clones, approximately 91% occurring once. The sample here was peripheral blood, taken 28 days after the second AZD1222 dose. The receptors come from an adult who received the AZD1222 COVID-19 vaccine. Each CDR3 is given with its conserved first and last residue. The order of the fields is J gene, clone size, V gene, D gene, CDR3 DNA, CDR3 protein. A D gene is named only where the DNA matches it firmly. The listing skips clone size in some rows; elsewhere it reads once, few, many or a size class.

TRBJ1-2 | NA | TRBV5-1 | TRBD1 | TGCGCCAGCAGTCCGCGCCCGGACAGGGGAGACTATGGCTACACCTTC | CASSPRPDRGDYGYTF
TRBJ2-7 | NA | TRBV7-9 | NA | TGTGCCAGCAGCCCACCCTCTCTCTACGAGCAGTACTTC | CASSPPSLYEQYF
TRBJ1-6 | NA | TRBV6-5 | TRBD1 | TGTGCCAGCAGTCCACAGGGGAGGTATAATTCACCCCTCCACTTT | CASSPQGRYNSPLHF
TRBJ2-2 | NA | TRBV10-2 | NA | TGCGCCAGTGGGTGGGGGGACCGCACCGGGGAGCTGTTTTTT | CASGWGDRTGELFF
TRBJ1-3 | NA | TRBV10-3 | NA | TGTGCCATCAGTGAGTCGTGGAAATCCTCTGGAAACACCATATATTTT | CAISESWKSSGNTIYF
TRBJ2-2 | few | TRBV9 | TRBD2 | TGTGCCAGCAGCGCTAGCGGCGCGAACACCGGGGAGCTGTTTTTT | CASSASGANTGELFF
TRBJ2-5 | NA | TRBV7-6 | NA | TGTGCCAGCAGCTTAAAGGTCTTTGGGGAGACCCAGTACTTC | CASSLKVFGETQYF
TRBJ2-5 | NA | TRBV18 | NA | TGTGCCAGCTCACGGCAGAGTCAAGAGACCCAGTACTTC | CASSRQSQETQYF
TRBJ1-1 | NA | TRBV5-1 | TRBD1 | TGCGCCAGCAGCTTCGGACAGGGGGGCACTGAAGCTTTCTTT | CASSFGQGGTEAFF
TRBJ1-1 | once | TRBV11-2 | NA | TGTGCCAGCAGCCGCGAGCCCTCGAGTGCCGTTGAAGCTTTCTTT | CASSREPSSAVEAFF
TRBJ2-2 | NA | TRBV4-2 | NA | TGTGCCAGCAGCCTCCCACGGGCCCCAACCGGGGAGCTGTTTTTT | CASSLPRAPTGELFF
TRBJ2-2 | NA | TRBV5-1 | TRBD1 | TGCGCCAGCCGAGCCGGGACAGGGGACCCGCTCGTCGGGTTTTTT | CASRAGTGDPLVGFF
TRBJ2-7 | once | TRBV11-2 | NA | TGTGCCAGCAGCTCCCCGGACAGCTCCTACGAGCAGTACTTC | CASSSPDSSYEQYF
TRBJ2-2 | NA | TRBV5-4 | NA | TGTGCCAGCAGTCCCAGCGGGTACACCGGGGAGCTGTTTTTT | CASSPSGYTGELFF
TRBJ2-7 | NA | TRBV11-1 | TRBD1 | TGTGCCAGCAGCTCGACATCAGACAGGGCCGAGCAGTACTTC | CASSSTSDRAEQYF
TRBJ2-7 | NA | TRBV5-1 | TRBD1 | TGCGCCAGCAGCTCGGGACAGGGGGCGCACGAGCAGTACTTC | CASSSGQGAHEQYF
TRBJ2-1 | NA | TRBV4-1 | NA | TGCGCCAGCAGCGACTATAAGGGACAAATAGGCAGTGAGCAGTTCTTC | CASSDYKGQIGSEQFF
TRBJ2-1 | NA | TRBV5-6 | NA | TGTGCCAGCAGCTTTGGGGGGGCTTACACCAATGAGCAGTTCTTC | CASSFGGAYTNEQFF
TRBJ1-2 | NA | TRBV2 | NA | TGTGCCAGCATTCAAGACAGGCCCACTAACTATGGCTACACCTTC | CASIQDRPTNYGYTF
TRBJ1-5 | NA | TRBV27 | NA | TGTGCCAGCAGTTTATACGAGGGCAATCAGCCCCAGCATTTT | CASSLYEGNQPQHF
TRBJ2-3 | NA | TRBV7-2 | NA | TGTGCCAGCAGCTTGAGTTCGGGCACAGATACGCAGTATTTT | CASSLSSGTDTQYF
TRBJ1-1 | NA | TRBV5-4 | NA | TGTGCCAGCAGCTTGGAGGGGAACACTGAAGCTTTCTTT | CASSLEGNTEAFF
TRBJ2-7 | few | TRBV2 | TRBD2 | TGTGCCAGCGGGAGGGACTATGGCGAGCAGTACTTC | CASGRDYGEQYF
TRBJ1-4 | NA | TRBV7-9 | NA | TGTGCCAGCAGCTTGCGGGGCCTAGGAGAAAAACTGTTTTTT | CASSLRGLGEKLFF
TRBJ2-7 | NA | TRBV11-2 | NA | TGTGCCAGCAGCTTAGAAGGACACTCCTACGAGCAGTACTTC | CASSLEGHSYEQYF
TRBJ2-7 | NA | TRBV11-2 | NA | TGTGCCAGCAGCCCGACGGCCTACGAGCAGTACTTC | CASSPTAYEQYF
TRBJ2-1 | NA | TRBV6-5 | NA | TGTGCCAGCAGTTACTCGACTAGCTCCTACAATGAGCAGTTCTTC | CASSYSTSSYNEQFF
TRBJ2-3 | few | TRBV2 | TRBD2 | TGTGCCAGCAGTGAGGTTGTAGCGGGGGGCAGAAGCACAGATACGCAGTATTTT | CASSEVVAGGRSTDTQYF
TRBJ1-5 | NA | TRBV10-2 | TRBD1 | TGCGCCAGCAGCCACAGGGGGAATCAGCCCCAGCATTTT | CASSHRGNQPQHF
TRBJ1-2 | NA | TRBV28 | NA | TGTGCCTGCTGGGGGGGCAAACACTCTAGCTATGGCTACACCTTC | CACWGGKHSSYGYTF
TRBJ1-6 | NA | TRBV9 | NA | TGTGCCAGCAGCTCAACGGACGGGAGGTATTCACCCCTCCACTTT | CASSSTDGRYSPLHF
TRBJ2-3 | NA | TRBV30 | NA | TGTGCCTGGAGTGTCGGCTCCCTCTCAGGCACAGATACGCAGTATTTT | CAWSVGSLSGTDTQYF
TRBJ2-7 | many | TRBV12-3/TRBV12-4 | NA | TGTGCCAGCAGTTTAGGCCAGGCGCCGCAGTACTTC | CASSLGQAPQYF
TRBJ2-7 | NA | TRBV18 | TRBD2 | TGTGCCAGCTCACCAGCGGGAGGACGCTACGAGCAGTACTTC | CASSPAGGRYEQYF
TRBJ1-3 | once | TRBV7-6 | TRBD1 | TGTGCCAGCAGCTTAGTGGGCGGACAGGACGTCTCTGGAAACACCATATATTTT | CASSLVGGQDVSGNTIYF
TRBJ2-3 | NA | TRBV2 | TRBD1 | TGTGCCAGCAGCCTCACGACAGGGTTAAGCACAGATACGCAGTATTTT | CASSLTTGLSTDTQYF
TRBJ2-3 | NA | TRBV27 | TRBD2 | TGTGCCAGCCCAACGGGGAAGGGACTAGCGGGGGTTTCCGAAGAGACGGATACGCAGTATTTT | CASPTGKGLAGVSEETDTQYF
TRBJ2-4 | NA | TRBV30 | NA | TGTGCCTGCTATGGGGGGTGGCCCAAAAACATTCAGTACTTC | CACYGGWPKNIQYF
TRBJ1-3 | NA | TRBV7-9 | TRBD1 | TGTGCCAGCAGCTTTGTCCCCCGACAGGGGACAAACACCATATATTTT | CASSFVPRQGTNTIYF
TRBJ2-1 | NA | TRBV3-1/TRBV3-2 | NA | TGTGCCAGCAGCCATCTGGGTGAGGGATACAATGAGCAGTTCTTC | CASSHLGEGYNEQFF
TRBJ1-2 | NA | TRBV6-5 | NA | TGTGCCAGCAGTAGGGCAGGGGCCCATGGCTACACCTTC | CASSRAGAHGYTF
TRBJ1-1 | NA | TRBV7-2 | TRBD1 | TGTGCCAGCACCCACGAGGGGGCGCGAGACACTGAAGCTTTCTTT | CASTHEGARDTEAFF
TRBJ1-6 | NA | TRBV11-2 | NA | TGTGCCAGCAGCCTATTAGGTGGAGGGTTGAATTCACCCCTCCACTTT | CASSLLGGGLNSPLHF